This is a list of T cell receptor beta chains from one sample in a study of shared clonotypes between healthy human individuals. Sequencing was performed with immunoSEQ multiplex PCR; in TCRdb, only in-frame clones are kept and a portion is missing. The table shows roughly 320,000 clones, with around 87% occurring only once. Sequencing was done on a sample of memory CD8+ T cells sorted from blood. These TCRs come from a man between 18 and 29 years old in good health. Both conserved end residues are part of each CDR3. The D gene is left open where the match is weak. Clone size is not always given. Where it is, it says once, few, many or a class for expanded clones.

j_call: TRBJ2-7
clone_size: .
v_call: TRBV2
d_call: .
cdr3_aa: CASYGPQFFYEQYF
cdr3_nt: TGTGCCAGCTATGGGCCCCAATTTTTCTACGAGCAGTACTTC

j_call: TRBJ1-3
clone_size: .
v_call: TRBV30
d_call: .
cdr3_aa: CAWQGTGNTIYF
cdr3_nt: TGTGCCTGGCAGGGGACGGGAAACACCATATATTTT

j_call: TRBJ1-1
clone_size: .
v_call: TRBV29-1
d_call: .
cdr3_aa: CSVEGALPTEAFF
cdr3_nt: TGCAGCGTTGAGGGGGCACTCCCCACTGAAGCTTTCTTT

j_call: TRBJ1-2
clone_size: .
v_call: TRBV6-5
d_call: .
cdr3_aa: CASSYGENYGYTF
cdr3_nt: TGTGCCAGCAGTTACGGAGAAAACTATGGCTACACCTTC

j_call: TRBJ2-7
clone_size: .
v_call: TRBV28
d_call: .
cdr3_aa: CASSQSYEQYF
cdr3_nt: TGTGCCAGCAGTCAGAGCTACGAGCAGTACTTC

j_call: TRBJ2-2
clone_size: .
v_call: TRBV4-1
d_call: TRBD1
cdr3_aa: CASSLTGVTGELFF
cdr3_nt: TGCGCCAGCAGCCTTACAGGGGTCACCGGGGAGCTGTTTTTT

j_call: TRBJ2-2
clone_size: once
v_call: TRBV6-1
d_call: .
cdr3_aa: CASSILTGNTGELFF
cdr3_nt: TGTGCCAGCAGTATCCTGACAGGGAACACCGGGGAGCTGTTTTTT

j_call: TRBJ1-2
clone_size: .
v_call: TRBV9
d_call: .
cdr3_aa: CASTGTQDDYGYTF
cdr3_nt: TGTGCCAGTACCGGGACACAGGATGACTATGGCTACACCTTC

j_call: TRBJ1-6
clone_size: .
v_call: TRBV27
d_call: TRBD1
cdr3_aa: CASSPRTGGNSPLHF
cdr3_nt: TGTGCCAGCAGTCCGAGAACAGGGGGTAATTCACCCCTCCACTTT

j_call: TRBJ2-3
clone_size: .
v_call: TRBV7-9
d_call: .
cdr3_aa: CASSGLTGDSYNTDTQYF
cdr3_nt: TGTGCCAGCAGCGGCCTGACAGGAGACTCCTACAACACAGATACGCAGTATTTT

j_call: TRBJ2-7
clone_size: .
v_call: TRBV7-9
d_call: TRBD1
cdr3_aa: CASAPRQGEYEQYF
cdr3_nt: TGTGCCAGCGCCCCTCGACAGGGAGAGTACGAGCAGTACTTC

j_call: TRBJ2-7
clone_size: few
v_call: TRBV7-2
d_call: .
cdr3_aa: CASSPESRAYEQYF
cdr3_nt: TGTGCCAGCAGCCCCGAGTCACGGGCCTACGAGCAGTACTTC

j_call: TRBJ2-7
clone_size: few
v_call: TRBV27
d_call: .
cdr3_aa: CASSQRRTGAYEQYF
cdr3_nt: TGTGCCAGCAGTCAACGCCGCACCGGGGCCTACGAGCAGTACTTC

j_call: TRBJ2-1
clone_size: .
v_call: TRBV9
d_call: TRBD2
cdr3_aa: CASTRTSGYNEQFF
cdr3_nt: TGTGCCAGCACCAGGACTAGCGGTTACAATGAGCAGTTCTTC

j_call: TRBJ2-1
clone_size: .
v_call: TRBV10-3
d_call: TRBD2
cdr3_aa: CAISEREGYNEQFF
cdr3_nt: TGTGCCATCAGTGAGCGGGAGGGTTACAATGAGCAGTTCTTC

j_call: TRBJ2-7
clone_size: .
v_call: TRBV27
d_call: TRBD1
cdr3_aa: CASSDRGFEQYF
cdr3_nt: TGTGCCAGCTCCGACAGGGGTTTCGAGCAGTACTTC

j_call: TRBJ2-7
clone_size: .
v_call: TRBV6-1
d_call: .
cdr3_aa: CASGPGLVYEQYF
cdr3_nt: TGTGCCAGCGGGCCAGGTTTAGTCTACGAGCAGTACTTC

j_call: TRBJ2-5
clone_size: .
v_call: TRBV29-1
d_call: .
cdr3_aa: CSVEWTAGETQYF
cdr3_nt: TGCAGCGTTGAATGGACAGCTGGAGAGACCCAGTACTTC

j_call: TRBJ2-2
clone_size: .
v_call: TRBV27
d_call: TRBD2
cdr3_aa: CASSLSPSGGYTGELFF
cdr3_nt: TGTGCCAGCAGTTTATCACCTAGCGGGGGATACACCGGGGAGCTGTTTTTT

j_call: TRBJ1-2
clone_size: .
v_call: TRBV4-1
d_call: .
cdr3_aa: CASSQRGLLFNYGYTF
cdr3_nt: TGCGCCAGCAGCCAAAGGGGTCTCTTGTTCAACTATGGCTACACCTTC

j_call: TRBJ1-1
clone_size: few
v_call: TRBV29-1
d_call: .
cdr3_aa: CSVEGGSVNTEAFF
cdr3_nt: TGCAGCGTTGAAGGGGGCTCTGTGAACACTGAAGCTTTCTTT

j_call: TRBJ2-7
clone_size: .
v_call: TRBV2
d_call: .
cdr3_aa: CASSDLASYEQYF
cdr3_nt: TGTGCCAGCAGTGATCTGGCGTCCTACGAGCAGTACTTC

j_call: TRBJ2-7
clone_size: once
v_call: TRBV28
d_call: .
cdr3_aa: CASSPVGPGAYEQYF
cdr3_nt: TGTGCCAGCAGCCCCGTAGGGCCAGGAGCCTACGAGCAGTACTTC

j_call: TRBJ2-3
clone_size: .
v_call: TRBV6-5
d_call: TRBD2
cdr3_aa: CASSLAGGLTDTQYF
cdr3_nt: TGTGCCAGCAGTCTAGCGGGGGGCCTCACAGATACGCAGTATTTT

j_call: TRBJ2-5
clone_size: once
v_call: TRBV7-7
d_call: .
cdr3_aa: CASSLRAQETQYF
cdr3_nt: TGTGCTAGCAGCTTAAGGGCCCAAGAGACCCAGTACTTC

j_call: TRBJ2-1
clone_size: .
v_call: TRBV13
d_call: TRBD2
cdr3_aa: CASSPRGGAYNEQFF
cdr3_nt: TGTGCCAGCAGCCCCCGTGGGGGGGCCTACAATGAGCAGTTCTTC

j_call: TRBJ1-2
clone_size: .
v_call: TRBV29-1
d_call: .
cdr3_aa: CSVTVPTNYGYTF
cdr3_nt: TGCAGCGTTACGGTCCCGACTAACTATGGCTACACCTTC

j_call: TRBJ1-2
clone_size: .
v_call: TRBV5-6
d_call: TRBD1
cdr3_aa: CASSPGGYGYTF
cdr3_nt: TGTGCCAGCAGCCCAGGGGGCTATGGCTACACCTTC

j_call: TRBJ2-1
clone_size: few
v_call: TRBV4-1
d_call: .
cdr3_aa: CASSLWSGPYNEQFF
cdr3_nt: TGCGCCAGCAGCCTTTGGTCGGGACCCTACAATGAGCAGTTCTTC

j_call: TRBJ1-3
clone_size: few
v_call: TRBV9
d_call: .
cdr3_aa: CASSVGYSGLRDTIYF
cdr3_nt: TGTGCCAGCAGCGTAGGGTACTCTGGATTGAGAGACACCATATATTTT

j_call: TRBJ2-5
clone_size: .
v_call: TRBV5-1
d_call: .
cdr3_aa: CASSLEGLQTQYF
cdr3_nt: TGCGCCAGCAGCTTGGAGGGGTTGCAGACCCAGTACTTC

j_call: TRBJ2-7
clone_size: .
v_call: TRBV6-5
d_call: TRBD1
cdr3_aa: CASSTTGGSSYEQYF
cdr3_nt: TGTGCCAGCAGTACTACAGGGGGCAGTTCCTACGAGCAGTACTTC

j_call: TRBJ2-1
clone_size: once
v_call: TRBV7-9
d_call: TRBD2
cdr3_aa: CASSLGVLAGAYNEQFF
cdr3_nt: TGTGCCAGCAGCTTGGGGGTGCTAGCGGGAGCTTACAATGAGCAGTTCTTC

j_call: TRBJ1-4
clone_size: .
v_call: TRBV2
d_call: TRBD1
cdr3_aa: CASSAGTGGIAEKLFF
cdr3_nt: TGTGCCAGCAGTGCAGGGACAGGGGGGATTGCTGAAAAACTGTTTTTT

j_call: TRBJ2-7
clone_size: .
v_call: TRBV2
d_call: .
cdr3_aa: CAGLGAEIHSSYEQYF
cdr3_nt: TGTGCCGGCCTAGGAGCCGAGATTCATAGCTCCTACGAGCAGTACTTC

j_call: TRBJ2-3
clone_size: .
v_call: TRBV30
d_call: TRBD2
cdr3_aa: CAWTSGTGTDTQYF
cdr3_nt: TGTGCCTGGACTAGCGGGACGGGCACAGATACGCAGTATTTT

j_call: TRBJ2-3
clone_size: .
v_call: TRBV10-3
d_call: .
cdr3_aa: CAIRQGIADTQYF
cdr3_nt: TGTGCCATCAGACAGGGCATCGCAGATACGCAGTATTTT

j_call: TRBJ2-7
clone_size: .
v_call: TRBV6-5
d_call: .
cdr3_aa: CASSYSARDYEQYF
cdr3_nt: TGTGCCAGCAGTTACTCTGCCAGAGATTACGAGCAGTACTTC

j_call: TRBJ1-4
clone_size: .
v_call: TRBV29-1
d_call: .
cdr3_aa: CSARGAGVNEKLFF
cdr3_nt: TGCAGCGCCCGGGGGGCAGGGGTTAATGAAAAACTGTTTTTT

j_call: TRBJ1-2
clone_size: .
v_call: TRBV6-1
d_call: .
cdr3_aa: CASSDFDRTNYGYTF
cdr3_nt: TGTGCCAGCAGTGACTTCGACAGGACTAACTATGGCTACACCTTC

j_call: TRBJ1-3
clone_size: .
v_call: TRBV7-9
d_call: .
cdr3_aa: CASSRHRITSGNTIYF
cdr3_nt: TGTGCCAGCAGCCGCCACCGGATCACCTCTGGAAACACCATATATTTT

j_call: TRBJ2-7
clone_size: .
v_call: TRBV10-1
d_call: .
cdr3_aa: CASSESNTAYEQYF
cdr3_nt: TGCGCCAGCAGTGAGTCGAACACAGCCTACGAGCAGTACTTC

j_call: TRBJ2-7
clone_size: once
v_call: TRBV4-1
d_call: .
cdr3_aa: CASSQGGNYEQYF
cdr3_nt: TGCGCCAGCAGCCAAGGGGGGAACTACGAGCAGTACTTC

j_call: TRBJ1-5
clone_size: .
v_call: TRBV7-9
d_call: TRBD1
cdr3_aa: CASSSGTDDPRPQHF
cdr3_nt: TGTGCCAGCAGCTCGGGGACAGACGACCCACGGCCCCAGCATTTT

j_call: TRBJ2-5
clone_size: .
v_call: TRBV7-2
d_call: .
cdr3_aa: CASSFNGRQQETQYF
cdr3_nt: TGTGCCAGCAGCTTTAATGGGAGGCAACAGGAGACCCAGTACTTC

j_call: TRBJ2-7
clone_size: .
v_call: TRBV2
d_call: .
cdr3_aa: CASSDTNLYEQYF
cdr3_nt: TGTGCCAGCAGTGACACTAACCTCTACGAGCAGTACTTC

j_call: TRBJ2-5
clone_size: .
v_call: TRBV5-6
d_call: .
cdr3_aa: CASSLGAAQETQYF
cdr3_nt: TGTGCCAGCAGCTTGGGAGCGGCCCAAGAGACCCAGTACTTC

j_call: TRBJ1-5
clone_size: .
v_call: TRBV28
d_call: .
cdr3_aa: CASSEPLFRDNQPQHF
cdr3_nt: TGTGCCAGCAGTGAACCCCTCTTCAGGGACAATCAGCCCCAGCATTTT

j_call: TRBJ2-2
clone_size: .
v_call: TRBV6-1
d_call: .
cdr3_aa: CASRLEGGWTGELFF
cdr3_nt: TGTGCCAGCAGATTAGAAGGCGGGTGGACCGGGGAGCTGTTTTTT

j_call: TRBJ2-7
clone_size: .
v_call: TRBV30
d_call: .
cdr3_aa: CAWSVLGPPVYEQYF
cdr3_nt: TGTGCCTGGAGTGTACTCGGGCCTCCTGTCTACGAGCAGTACTTC

j_call: TRBJ2-1
clone_size: .
v_call: TRBV5-1
d_call: .
cdr3_aa: CASTWDGDNEQFF
cdr3_nt: TGCGCCAGCACTTGGGACGGGGACAATGAGCAGTTCTTC

j_call: TRBJ2-5
clone_size: .
v_call: TRBV11-2
d_call: .
cdr3_aa: CASSSGPFEEETQYF
cdr3_nt: TGTGCCAGCAGCTCGGGACCTTTTGAAGAAGAGACCCAGTACTTC

j_call: TRBJ2-1
clone_size: .
v_call: TRBV2
d_call: .
cdr3_aa: CAIRGKAGEPYNEQFF
cdr3_nt: TGTGCCATCAGGGGAAAGGCGGGAGAGCCCTACAATGAGCAGTTCTTC

j_call: TRBJ2-7
clone_size: .
v_call: TRBV6-6
d_call: .
cdr3_aa: CASSYSTYEQYF
cdr3_nt: TGTGCCAGCAGTTATTCGACCTACGAGCAGTACTTC

j_call: TRBJ1-1
clone_size: .
v_call: TRBV28
d_call: TRBD1
cdr3_aa: CASSLHPNTGGTEAFF
cdr3_nt: TGTGCCAGCAGTTTACACCCGAATACAGGGGGCACTGAAGCTTTCTTT